The rows below give T cell receptor beta chains drawn from one sample of a study of blood T cell repertoires in COVID-19. Only in-frame clones appear in the TCRdb table, and some are missing; sequencing was by immunoSEQ multiplex PCR. The table records around 100,000 clones, just under 80% of them present only once. Sequenced input: peripheral blood. The receptor set was obtained from an older woman with acute or convalescent COVID-19. CDR3s leave out the opening cysteine and the closing phenylalanine or tryptophan.

J: TRBJ1-1; V: TRBV6-5; CDR3: ASSYTVSGLREAF
J: TRBJ2-1; V: TRBV29-1; CDR3: SVEVMEGSTYNEQF
J: TRBJ2-3; V: TRBV29-1; CDR3: SVDRGGADTQY
J: TRBJ1-2; V: TRBV5-1; CDR3: ASSLAAGNGYT
J: TRBJ2-7; V: TRBV27; CDR3: ASTPGQGAYEQY
J: TRBJ1-1; V: TRBV7-2; CDR3: ASRRGGHEGAEAF
J: TRBJ1-5; V: TRBV28; CDR3: ASSLGGTGGAFSNQPQH
J: TRBJ2-7; V: TRBV7-4; CDR3: ASSPQCYEQY
J: TRBJ1-1; V: TRBV29-1; CDR3: SVLRGTEAF
J: TRBJ2-3; V: TRBV5-1; CDR3: ASSWGTGRGDTQY
J: TRBJ1-4; V: TRBV18; CDR3: ASSPPGQGNEKLF
J: TRBJ1-4; V: TRBV5-6; CDR3: ASSLRGGTNEKLF
J: TRBJ2-3; V: TRBV5-1; CDR3: ASSWGADTQY
J: TRBJ1-4; V: TRBV18; CDR3: ASSRTGANEKLF
J: TRBJ2-4; V: TRBV29-1; CDR3: SVEARPSPIAKNIQY
J: TRBJ2-1; V: TRBV7-9; CDR3: ASSRGQGTYNEQF
J: TRBJ1-1; V: TRBV7-8; CDR3: ASSWAAGGETEAF
J: TRBJ1-1; V: TRBV3-1/TRBV3-2; CDR3: ASRPGQIEAF
J: TRBJ1-5; V: TRBV28; CDR3: ASSRTGSNQPQH
J: TRBJ1-6; V: TRBV3-1/TRBV3-2; CDR3: ASSQVGGSPLH
J: TRBJ2-3; V: TRBV5-1; CDR3: ASSLAGGTDTQY
J: TRBJ2-4; V: TRBV28; CDR3: ASTDRFQNIQY
J: TRBJ1-5; V: TRBV18; CDR3: ASSPGTEFNQPQH
J: TRBJ1-1; V: TRBV5-1; CDR3: ASSLVSNTEAF
J: TRBJ2-6; V: TRBV15; CDR3: ATSRDFGVGRASSGANVLT
J: TRBJ1-1; V: TRBV11-2; CDR3: ASSPWTGLNTEAF
J: TRBJ1-2; V: TRBV28; CDR3: ASSWTGRYGYT
J: TRBJ1-1; V: TRBV2; CDR3: ASSTGGWTEAF
J: TRBJ2-2; V: TRBV12-3/TRBV12-4; CDR3: ASSFVGELF
J: TRBJ2-1; V: TRBV7-2; CDR3: ASSPRPASGGNNEQF
J: TRBJ1-2; V: TRBV6-4; CDR3: ASSDSSWLYT
J: TRBJ1-2; V: TRBV6-1; CDR3: ASSAGGAGTANYGYT
J: TRBJ2-7; V: TRBV5-4; CDR3: ASSLTGDEQY
J: TRBJ2-1; V: TRBV18; CDR3: ASSREATFSYNEQF
J: TRBJ1-2; V: TRBV20-1; CDR3: SASPAAGYGYT
J: TRBJ1-1; V: TRBV19; CDR3: ASSPTPGLNTEAF
J: TRBJ2-3; V: TRBV28; CDR3: ASSPLAGADTQY
J: TRBJ1-2; V: TRBV18; CDR3: ASSPSSVRVSYGYT
J: TRBJ2-3; V: TRBV5-1; CDR3: ASSAQTSGGSGTQY
J: TRBJ2-3; V: TRBV7-2; CDR3: ASGKGGEWTDTQY
J: TRBJ2-5; V: TRBV6-5; CDR3: ASSSSQGEKETQY